Only a few counts were recorded for the clone carrying this T cell receptor beta chain. Antigen specificity is unknown. TCRdb ran MiXCR on the 5' RACE reads and lists one entry per CDR3 protein. The profile shows around 340,000 distinct CDR3 sequences, less than 20% of them singletons. Germline V gives CDR1 DFQATT, CDR2 SNEGSKA (reference sequence). J was trimmed by 0 bases and V by 5 bases; bases with no gene match: 7. This CDR3 spans 16 amino acids. This sample was taken from a study of T-cell memory formation after mild COVID-19. Overall study results and limits: Pre-infection memory carried some responding clones, suggesting that cross-reactive memory joined.

Sample: PBMCs or a T cell subset sorted from them (not recorded which). The genes are TRBV20-1 and TRBJ1-4, with 9 bases fitting TRBD1. This sequence originates from a young man who had mild COVID-19 (a few samples of this study predate the infection). Cell type and time point are not known. CDR3 DNA sequence: TGCAGTGCTTTAACAGGGGGCCCCACAACTAATGAAAAACTGTTTTTT. Protein: CSALTGGPTTNEKLFF.